The clone carrying this T cell receptor beta chain was detected a few times. Its antigen remains unknown. Researchers sorted naive CD8 T cells as cells that were CD8+CD4-CCR7+CD45RA+. The sample is drawn from a study of molecular identifiers for immune sequencing clone quantification. Study results and limitations: Spiked Jurkat TCR RNA from one cell was reportedly detectable among about 1 million naive cells. Highly expanded clone sizes could end up underestimated if a barcode were shared by identical TCR molecules.

Bulk TCR library preparation followed previously described methods with listed TCR primers. Each CDR3 protein is one row after TCRdb ran MiXCR on the PCR reads. The repertoire consists of about 500,000 distinct CDR3 sequences, with 20% to 25% occurring once and the leading ten covering about 0.8%. Germline V gene data show CDR1 as MNHEY and CDR2 as SVGAGI. This CDR3 has 15 amino acids. The junction had 11 bases not matched to a gene; V was cut back by 7 bases and J by 4 bases. The origin of this receptor is a human donor in good health. Some libraries in this study had Jurkat cell RNA spiked in. Sequenced material: naive CD8+ T cells from blood, with Jurkat cell RNA spiked in. Regarding subset: FACS-sorted CD8+CD4-CCR7+CD45RA+ naive T cells. The V and J genes are TRBV6-5 and TRBJ1-2; 8 positions agree with TRBD1. The CDR3 region is CASTERQGWAYGYTF. For the CDR3, the DNA is TGTGCCAGCACCGAAAGACAGGGGTGGGCCTATGGCTACACCTTC.